Shown below are 16 T cell receptor beta chains from a single sample sequenced in a study of blood T cell repertoires in COVID-19. The protocol was immunoSEQ multiplex PCR, while the TCRdb copy is restricted to in-frame clones and leaves out a portion. Of some 340,000 clones listed, roughly four fifths are singletons. Specimen: PBMCs or T cells enriched from blood (not recorded which). The receptors were gathered from a woman aged 50 to 60 who had recovered from COVID-19.

This chain connects TRBV6-5 to TRBJ2-7; D perhaps matches TRBD2 (7 bases). From germline, CDR1 is MNHEY and CDR2 SVGAGI. V was trimmed by 8 bases and J by 2 bases, leaving 19 bases between them. The CDR3 is 15 residues long. CDR3 sequence: CASEGGAAGPYEQYF. DNA of the CDR3: TGTGCCAGCGAGGGGGGGGCGGCAGGGCCCTACGAGCAGTACTTC.

The chain has TRBV9 and TRBJ2-7, with D unresolved. Germline V CDR1 and CDR2: SGDLS, YYNGEE. V was pared by 0 bases and J by 7 bases, with 14 bases between. This CDR3 contains 14 residues. CDR3: CASSVGSTSLEQYF. The CDR3 region has the DNA TGTGCCAGCAGCGTAGGTAGTACGTCGTTGGAGCAGTACTTC.

V gene TRBV5-4 combines with J gene TRBJ2-1; TRBD2 agrees at 7 bases. The CDR3 consists of 17 residues. Germline-derived CDR1 and CDR2 are SGHNT and YYREEE (reference sequence). The trim removed 0 bases at V and 0 bases at J, leaving 6 bases unmatched. The CDR3 region has the DNA TGTGCCAGCAGCTTGGGAAGCGGGGTTAGCTCCTACAATGAGCAGTTCTTC. Amino acids: CASSLGSGVSSYNEQFF. The complete variable domain, with remaining parts taken from reference TRBV5-4 and TRBJ2-1, reads ETGVTQSPTHLIKTRGQQVTLRCSSQSGHNTVSWYQQALGQGPQFIFQYYREEENGRGNFPPRFSGLQFPNYSSELNVNALELDDSALYLCASSLGSGVSSYNEQFFGPGTRLTVL.

J is TRBJ2-3 and V is TRBV5-1; 7 nucleotides match TRBD1. V was pared by 0 bases and J by 8 bases, with 6 bases of the junction left unmatched. Germline lookup yields CDR1 SGHRS and CDR2 YFSETQ. The CDR3 length is 14 residues. CDR3 in DNA: TGCGCCAGCAGCTTGGGACAGGGAAGGAGTACGCAGTATTTT. It yields the protein CASSLGQGRSTQYF.

This sequence joins TRBV14 and TRBJ1-5; D is undetermined. V lost 3 bases and J lost 0, with 12 bases in between. This CDR3 has 16 residues. Germline-derived CDR1 and CDR2 are SGHDN and FVKESK. DNA of the CDR3: TGTGCCAGCAGCCAGTGGACGGACTATAGCAATCAGCCCCAGCATTTT. It is translated as CASSQWTDYSNQPQHF.

The chain uses TRBV5-1 and TRBJ1-6, with D possibly TRBD1 on 5 matching bases. Germline V lookup: CDR1 SGHRS, CDR2 YFSETQ. The CDR3 consists of 17 residues. The germline V and J ends were trimmed by 5 bases and 6 bases, with 21 bases remaining between them. CDR3: CASSSSNPGEPNSPLHF. The CDR3 bases are TGCGCCAGCAGTTCCAGTAACCCGGGGGAACCTAATTCACCCCTCCACTTT.

J is TRBJ2-4 and V is TRBV4-1; possible D gene TRBD2, 6 bases. CDR3 length equals 14 residues. The germline V gene has CDR1 MGHRA and CDR2 YSYEKL. Deletions cut 5 bases from V and 0 bases from J, with 8 bases between. The CDR3 loop reads CASSGGGAKNIQYF. CDR3 DNA: TGCGCCAGCAGCGGGGGAGGAGCCAAAAACATTCAGTACTTC.

The chain joins TRBV6-6 to TRBJ1-6; TRBD1 matches at 8 bases. Trimming at V came to 5 bases and at J to 7 bases, leaving 13 bases not matched to a gene. This CDR3 region has 17 residues. Germline V gene data show CDR1 as MNHNY and CDR2 as SVGAGI (reference sequence). CDR3: CASSPSDRGLKNSPLHF. CDR3 nucleotide sequence: TGTGCCAGCAGTCCTTCTGACAGGGGACTAAAGAATTCACCCCTCCACTTT.

The rearrangement uses TRBV28 and TRBJ1-5; TRBD1 might be the D (5 bases). Germline V lookup: CDR1 MDHEN, CDR2 SYDVKM. CDR3 length: 16 residues. V was shortened by 1 base and J by 1 base, with 11 bases between the two germline ends. Here the CDR3 DNA reads TGTGCCAGCAGTTTATTTCTCCAGGGAAGCAATCAGCCCCAGCATTTT. Translation: CASSLFLQGSNQPQHF.

The V call is TRBV6-4, the J call TRBJ1-2, with TRBD1 matching over 8 bases. V was pared by 3 bases and J by 1 base, with 4 bases of the junction left unmatched. In germline, CDR1 is MRHNA, CDR2 SNTAGT. This CDR3 region has 15 residues. The CDR3 loop is CASSEQGDINYGYTF. DNA for the CDR3: TGTGCCAGCAGTGAACAGGGGGACATTAACTATGGCTACACCTTC.

V gene TRBV11-1 combines with J gene TRBJ2-7; TRBD2 aligns across 8 bases. Trimming removed 1 base from V and 2 bases from J; junction bases left unmatched: 4. The CDR3 is 15 residues long. Germline loops: CDR1 SGHAT, CDR2 FQDESV (reference sequence). This CDR3 reads CASSLGRGAAYEQYF. CDR3 bases: TGTGCCAGCAGCTTAGGGCGGGGGGCCGCCTACGAGCAGTACTTC.

V usage is TRBV29-1 and J usage is TRBJ2-3; 12 bases match TRBD2. Germline V CDR1 and CDR2: SQVTM, ANQGSEA. V lost 6 bases and J lost 2; bases outside the gene matches: 6. There are 15 residues in the CDR3. This chain's CDR3 is CSVELAGGHTDTQYF. The CDR3 DNA is TGCAGCGTCGAACTAGCGGGGGGACACACAGATACGCAGTATTTT.

The V call is TRBV5-1, the J call TRBJ2-7; 7 bases match TRBD2. The germline CDR1 and CDR2 sequences are SGHRS and YFSETQ. The CDR3 is 15 amino acids. V shed 5 bases, J shed 0 bases, and the junction held 8 bases outside the gene matches. For the CDR3, the DNA is TGCGCCAGCAGGACGGGACTATCGAGCTCCTACGAGCAGTACTTC. It specifies CASRTGLSSSYEQYF.

The V and J genes are TRBV7-9 and TRBJ1-6, with D tentatively TRBD1 (6 bases). The germline V gene encodes CDR1 SEHNR and CDR2 FQNEAQ (reference sequence). V was trimmed by 5 bases and J by 10 bases, leaving 18 bases between them. CDR3 size: 15 residues. In nucleotides, the CDR3 is TGTGCCAGCAGCAGAGAAGGACAGATCGACTCACCCCTCCACTTT. Encoded protein: CASSREGQIDSPLHF. The full variable domain, completed using reference TRBV7-9 and TRBJ1-6, is DTGVSQNPRHKITKRGQNVTFRCDPISEHNRLYWYRQTLGQGPEFLTYFQNEAQLEKSRLLSDRFSAERPKGSFSTLEIQRTEQGDSAMYLCASSREGQIDSPLHFGNGTRLTVT.

The rearrangement links TRBV29-1 to TRBJ1-1; the D is unclear. Trimming took 6 bases from V and 3 from J, leaving 8 bases between them. Germline-derived CDR1 and CDR2 are SQVTM and ANQGSEA. This CDR3 spans 11 amino acids. The CDR3, as DNA: TGCAGCGTCGGGTGGGACACTGAAGCTTTCTTT. Amino acids: CSVGWDTEAFF.

This clone was seen at least ten times. The genes are TRBV6-5 and TRBJ1-2; the D is unclear. The ends were cut back, 10 bases at V and 0 bases at J, with 15 bases in the middle. Germline V gene lookup returns CDR1 MNHEY and CDR2 SVGAGI. This CDR3 has 14 amino acids. CDR3 DNA: TGTGCCACCATGCGGCAGACCGCTAACTATGGCTACACCTTC. Its protein product is CATMRQTANYGYTF.